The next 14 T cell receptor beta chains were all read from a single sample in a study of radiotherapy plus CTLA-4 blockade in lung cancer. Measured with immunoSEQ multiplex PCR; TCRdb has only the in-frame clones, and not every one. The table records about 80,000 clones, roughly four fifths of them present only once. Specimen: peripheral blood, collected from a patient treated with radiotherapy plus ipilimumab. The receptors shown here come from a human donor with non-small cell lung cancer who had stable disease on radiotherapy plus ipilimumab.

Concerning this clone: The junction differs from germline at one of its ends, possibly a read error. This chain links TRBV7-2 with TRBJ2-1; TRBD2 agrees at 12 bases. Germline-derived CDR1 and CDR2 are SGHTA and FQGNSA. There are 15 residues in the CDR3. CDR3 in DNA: TGTGCCAGCAGCAAAACTAGCGGGGGGTCGAATGAGCAGCTCTTC. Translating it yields CASSKTSGGSNEQLF.

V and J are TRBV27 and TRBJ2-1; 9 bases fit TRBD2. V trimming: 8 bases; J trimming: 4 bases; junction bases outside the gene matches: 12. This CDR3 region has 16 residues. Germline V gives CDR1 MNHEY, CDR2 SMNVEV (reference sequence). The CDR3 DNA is TGTGCCAGCGGAGTCCATGGGCTAGCGGGGTACAATGAGCAGTTCTTC. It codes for CASGVHGLAGYNEQFF.

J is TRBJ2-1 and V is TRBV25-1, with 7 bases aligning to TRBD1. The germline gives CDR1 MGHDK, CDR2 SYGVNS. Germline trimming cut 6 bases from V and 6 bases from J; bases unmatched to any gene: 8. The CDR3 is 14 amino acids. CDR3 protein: CASSLTGVVNEQFF. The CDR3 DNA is TGTGCCAGCAGCCTCACAGGGGTGGTCAATGAGCAGTTCTTC.

CDR3 DNA sequence: TGTGCCAGCAGCTTAGTGGCTAGCGGGGGGGCCGCCGGGGAGCTGTTTTTT. Its protein is CASSLVASGGAAGELFF. V usage is TRBV11-1 and J usage is TRBJ2-2; 12 bases map to TRBD2. With V trimmed by 1 base and J by 6 bases, 6 bases remained unmatched. This CDR3 is 17 amino acids long. CDR1 is SGHAT, CDR2 FQDESV, per germline (reference sequence).

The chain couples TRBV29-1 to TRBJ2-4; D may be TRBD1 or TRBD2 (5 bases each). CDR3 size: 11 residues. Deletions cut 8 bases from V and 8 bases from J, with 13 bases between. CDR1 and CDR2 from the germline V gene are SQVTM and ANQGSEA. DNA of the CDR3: TGCAGCTCGAGGGACGTCGACATTCAGTACTTC. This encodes CSSRDVDIQYF.

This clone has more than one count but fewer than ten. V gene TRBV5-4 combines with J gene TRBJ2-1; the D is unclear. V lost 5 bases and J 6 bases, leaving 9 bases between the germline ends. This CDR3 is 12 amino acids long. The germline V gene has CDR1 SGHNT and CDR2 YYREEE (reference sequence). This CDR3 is CASSPVGNEQFF. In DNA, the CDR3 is TGTGCCAGCAGTCCTGTCGGCAATGAGCAGTTCTTC.

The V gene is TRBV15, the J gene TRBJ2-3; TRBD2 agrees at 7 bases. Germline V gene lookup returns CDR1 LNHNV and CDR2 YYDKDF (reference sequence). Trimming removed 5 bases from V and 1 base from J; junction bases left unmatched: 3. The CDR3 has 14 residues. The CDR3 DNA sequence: TGTGCCACCAGCCGTGGACTAGGCACAGATACGCAGTATTTT. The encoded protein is CATSRGLGTDTQYF. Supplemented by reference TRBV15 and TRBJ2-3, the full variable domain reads DAMVIQNPRYQVTQFGKPVTLSCSQTLNHNVMYWYQQKSSQAPKLLFHYYDKDFNNEADTPDNFQSRRPNTSFCFLDIRSPGLGDTAMYLCATSRGLGTDTQYFGPGTRLTVL.

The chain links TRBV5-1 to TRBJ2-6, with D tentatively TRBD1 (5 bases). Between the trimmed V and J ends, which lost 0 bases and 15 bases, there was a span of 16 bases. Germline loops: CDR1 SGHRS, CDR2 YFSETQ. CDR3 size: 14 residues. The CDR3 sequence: CASSLGHPSTDLTF. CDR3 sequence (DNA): TGCGCCAGCAGCTTGGGCCACCCGTCGACAGACCTGACTTTC.

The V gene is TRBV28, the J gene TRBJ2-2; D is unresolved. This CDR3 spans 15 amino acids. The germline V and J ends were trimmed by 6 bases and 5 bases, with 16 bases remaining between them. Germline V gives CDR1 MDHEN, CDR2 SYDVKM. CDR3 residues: CASRRSGRWTGELFF. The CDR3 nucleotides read TGTGCCAGCAGGCGCTCAGGTCGATGGACCGGGGAGCTGTTTTTT.

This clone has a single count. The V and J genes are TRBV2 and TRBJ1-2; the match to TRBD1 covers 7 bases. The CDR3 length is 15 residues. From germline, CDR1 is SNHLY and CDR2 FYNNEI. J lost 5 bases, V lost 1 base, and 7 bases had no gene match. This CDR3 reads CASSEGGGARYGYTF. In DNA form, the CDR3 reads TGTGCCAGCAGTGAAGGAGGGGGCGCACGGTATGGCTACACCTTC.

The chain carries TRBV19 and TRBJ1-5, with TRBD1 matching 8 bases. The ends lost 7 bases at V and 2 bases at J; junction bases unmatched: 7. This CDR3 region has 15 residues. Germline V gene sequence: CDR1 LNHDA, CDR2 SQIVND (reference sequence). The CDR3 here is CASKDQTGGNQPQHF. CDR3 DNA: TGTGCCAGTAAGGACCAGACAGGGGGCAATCAGCCCCAGCATTTT.

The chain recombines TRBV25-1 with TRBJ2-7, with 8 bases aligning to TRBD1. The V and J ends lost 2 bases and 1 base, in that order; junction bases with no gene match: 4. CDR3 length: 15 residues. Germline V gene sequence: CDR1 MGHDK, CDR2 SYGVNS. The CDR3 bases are TGTGCCAGCAGTGAACCGGGGACAGGTTCCTACGAGCAGTACTTC. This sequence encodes CASSEPGTGSYEQYF.

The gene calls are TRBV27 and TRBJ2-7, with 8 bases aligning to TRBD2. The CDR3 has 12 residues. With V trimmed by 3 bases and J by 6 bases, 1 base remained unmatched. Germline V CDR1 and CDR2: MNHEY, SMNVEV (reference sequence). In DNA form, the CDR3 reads TGTGCCAGCAGTTTGCGGGGGGTCGAGCAGTACTTC. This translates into CASSLRGVEQYF.

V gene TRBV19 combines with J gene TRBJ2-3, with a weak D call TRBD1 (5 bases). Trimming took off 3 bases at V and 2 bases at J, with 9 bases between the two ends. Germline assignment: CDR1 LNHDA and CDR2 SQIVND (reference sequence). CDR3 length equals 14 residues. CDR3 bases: TGTGCCAGTAGTATCAGGGCAGCCACAGATACGCAGTATTTT. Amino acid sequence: CASSIRAATDTQYF.